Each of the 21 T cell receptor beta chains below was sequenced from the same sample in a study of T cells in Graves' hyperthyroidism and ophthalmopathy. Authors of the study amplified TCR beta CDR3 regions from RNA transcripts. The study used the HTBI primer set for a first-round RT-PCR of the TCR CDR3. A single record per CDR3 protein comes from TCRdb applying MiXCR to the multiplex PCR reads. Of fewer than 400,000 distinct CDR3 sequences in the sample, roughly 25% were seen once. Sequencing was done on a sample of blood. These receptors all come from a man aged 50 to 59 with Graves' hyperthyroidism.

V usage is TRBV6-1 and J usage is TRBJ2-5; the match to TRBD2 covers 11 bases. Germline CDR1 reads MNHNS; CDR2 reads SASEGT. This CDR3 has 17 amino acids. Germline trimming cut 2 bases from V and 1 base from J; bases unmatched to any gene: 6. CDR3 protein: CASSELASGRTQETQYF. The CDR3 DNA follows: TGTGCCAGCAGTGAACTGGCTAGCGGGAGGACCCAAGAGACCCAGTACTTC.

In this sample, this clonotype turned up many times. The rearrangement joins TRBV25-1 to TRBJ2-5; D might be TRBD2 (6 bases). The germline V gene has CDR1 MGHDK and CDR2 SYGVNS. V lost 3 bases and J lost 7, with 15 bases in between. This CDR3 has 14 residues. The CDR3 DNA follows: TGTGCCAGCAGTGACCCCCTAGTGGGGGGGACCCAGTACTTC. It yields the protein CASSDPLVGGTQYF.

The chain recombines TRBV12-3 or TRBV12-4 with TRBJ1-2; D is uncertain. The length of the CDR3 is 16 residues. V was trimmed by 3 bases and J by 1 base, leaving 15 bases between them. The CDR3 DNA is TGTGCCAGCAGTTTTGCTATGGCCGAAAGTAACTATGGCTACACCTTC. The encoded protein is CASSFAMAESNYGYTF.

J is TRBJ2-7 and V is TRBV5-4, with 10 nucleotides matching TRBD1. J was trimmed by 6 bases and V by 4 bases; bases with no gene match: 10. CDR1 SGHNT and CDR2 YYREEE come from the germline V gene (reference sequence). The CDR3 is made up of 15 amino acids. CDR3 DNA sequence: TGTGCCAGCAGCCGCGATATGACAGGGGGCGTCGAGCAGTACTTC. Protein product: CASSRDMTGGVEQYF. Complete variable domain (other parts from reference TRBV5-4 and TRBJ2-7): ETGVTQSPTHLIKTRGQQVTLRCSSQSGHNTVSWYQQALGQGPQFIFQYYREEENGRGNFPPRFSGLQFPNYSSELNVNALELDDSALYLCASSRDMTGGVEQYFGPGTRLTVT.

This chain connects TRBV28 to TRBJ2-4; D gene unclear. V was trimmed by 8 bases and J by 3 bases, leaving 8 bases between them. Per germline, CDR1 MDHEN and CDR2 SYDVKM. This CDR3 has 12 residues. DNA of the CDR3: TGTGCCAGCCGGACCAGCAAAAACATTCAGTACTTC. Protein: CASRTSKNIQYF. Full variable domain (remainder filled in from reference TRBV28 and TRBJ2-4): DVKVTQSSRYLVKRTGEKVFLECVQDMDHENMFWYRQDPGLGLRLIYFSYDVKMKEKGDIPEGYSVSREKKERFSLILESASTNQTSMYLCASRTSKNIQYFGAGTRLSVL.

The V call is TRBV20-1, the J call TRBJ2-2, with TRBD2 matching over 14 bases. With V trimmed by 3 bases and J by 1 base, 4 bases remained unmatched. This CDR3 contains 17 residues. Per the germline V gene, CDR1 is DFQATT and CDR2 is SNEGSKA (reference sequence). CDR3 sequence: CSASGTSGSRNTGELFF. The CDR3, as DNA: TGCAGTGCTAGCGGGACTAGCGGGAGTCGGAACACCGGGGAGCTGTTTTTT.

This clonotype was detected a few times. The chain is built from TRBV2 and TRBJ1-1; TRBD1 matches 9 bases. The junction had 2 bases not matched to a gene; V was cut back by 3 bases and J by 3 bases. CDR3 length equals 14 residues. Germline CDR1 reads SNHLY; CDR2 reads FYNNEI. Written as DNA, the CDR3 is TGTGCCAGCAGTGACAGGACAGGGGACACTGAAGCTTTCTTT. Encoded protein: CASSDRTGDTEAFF. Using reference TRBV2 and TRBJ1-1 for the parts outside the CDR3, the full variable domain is EPEVTQTPSHQVTQMGQEVILRCVPISNHLYFYWYRQILGQKVEFLVSFYNNEISEKSEIFDDQFSVERPDGSNFTLKIRSTKLEDSAMYFCASSDRTGDTEAFFGQGTRLTVV.

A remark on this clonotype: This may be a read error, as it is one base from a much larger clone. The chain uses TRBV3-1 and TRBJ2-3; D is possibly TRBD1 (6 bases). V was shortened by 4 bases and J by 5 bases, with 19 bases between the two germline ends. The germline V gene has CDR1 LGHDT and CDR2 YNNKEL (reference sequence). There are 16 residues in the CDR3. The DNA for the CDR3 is TGTGCCAGCAGCCTTCGCTTGGGGGCCGGAGTAGATACGCAGTATTTT. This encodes CASSLRLGAGVDTQYF.

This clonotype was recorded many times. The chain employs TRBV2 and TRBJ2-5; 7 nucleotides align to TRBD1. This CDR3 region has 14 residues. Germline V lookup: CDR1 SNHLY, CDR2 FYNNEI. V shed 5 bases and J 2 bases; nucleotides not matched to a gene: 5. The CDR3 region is CASSHDRDQETQYF. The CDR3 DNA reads TGTGCCAGCAGTCATGACAGGGATCAAGAGACCCAGTACTTC. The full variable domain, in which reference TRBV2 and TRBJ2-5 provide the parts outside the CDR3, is EPEVTQTPSHQVTQMGQEVILRCVPISNHLYFYWYRQILGQKVEFLVSFYNNEISEKSEIFDDQFSVERPDGSNFTLKIRSTKLEDSAMYFCASSHDRDQETQYFGPGTRLLVL.

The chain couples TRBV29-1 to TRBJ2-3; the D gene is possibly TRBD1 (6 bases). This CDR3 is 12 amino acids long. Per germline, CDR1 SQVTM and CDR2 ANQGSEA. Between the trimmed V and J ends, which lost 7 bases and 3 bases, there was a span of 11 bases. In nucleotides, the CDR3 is TGCAGCGCTGGGGGCGGTACAGATACGCAGTATTTT. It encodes CSAGGGTDTQYF.

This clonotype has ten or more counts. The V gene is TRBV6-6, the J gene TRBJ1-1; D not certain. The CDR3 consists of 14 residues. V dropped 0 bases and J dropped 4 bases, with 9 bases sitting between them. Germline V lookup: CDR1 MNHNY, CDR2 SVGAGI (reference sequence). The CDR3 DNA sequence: TGTGCCAGCAGTTACTCGGTGACTTTCACTGAAGCTTTCTTT. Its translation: CASSYSVTFTEAFF.

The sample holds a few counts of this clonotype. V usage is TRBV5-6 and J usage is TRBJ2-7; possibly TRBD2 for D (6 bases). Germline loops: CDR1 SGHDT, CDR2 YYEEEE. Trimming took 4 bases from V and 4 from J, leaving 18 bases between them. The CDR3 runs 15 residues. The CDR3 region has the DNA TGTGCCAGCAGCCCCACGCCGACTAGAAGTTACGAGCAGTACTTC. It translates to CASSPTPTRSYEQYF.

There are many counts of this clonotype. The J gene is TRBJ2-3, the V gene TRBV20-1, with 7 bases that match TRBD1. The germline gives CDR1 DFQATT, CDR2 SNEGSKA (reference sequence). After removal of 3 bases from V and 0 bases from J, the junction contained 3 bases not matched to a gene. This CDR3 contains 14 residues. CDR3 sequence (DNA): TGCAGTGCTAGGGCGACAGGGAGCACAGATACGCAGTATTTT. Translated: CSARATGSTDTQYF.

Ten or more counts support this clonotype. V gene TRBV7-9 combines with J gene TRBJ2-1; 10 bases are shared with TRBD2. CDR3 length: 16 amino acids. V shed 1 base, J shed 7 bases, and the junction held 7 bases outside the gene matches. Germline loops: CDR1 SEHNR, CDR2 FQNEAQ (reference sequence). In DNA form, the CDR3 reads TGTGCCAGCAGCTTAGGGCTAGCGGGAGCGAAGAATGAGCAGTTCTTC. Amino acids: CASSLGLAGAKNEQFF.

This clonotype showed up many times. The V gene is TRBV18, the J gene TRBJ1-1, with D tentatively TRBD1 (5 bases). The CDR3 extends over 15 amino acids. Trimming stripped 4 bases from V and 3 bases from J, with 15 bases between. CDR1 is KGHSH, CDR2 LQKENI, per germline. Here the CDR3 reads CASSRDSGGDTEAFF. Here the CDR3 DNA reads TGTGCCAGCTCACGGGACTCCGGAGGAGACACTGAAGCTTTCTTT.

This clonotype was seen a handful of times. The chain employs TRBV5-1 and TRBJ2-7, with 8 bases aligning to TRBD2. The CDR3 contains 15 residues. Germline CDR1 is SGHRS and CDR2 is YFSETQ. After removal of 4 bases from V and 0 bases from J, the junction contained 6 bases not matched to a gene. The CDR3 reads CASSPGGTDSYEQYF. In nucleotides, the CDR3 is TGCGCCAGCAGCCCGGGGGGGACCGACTCCTACGAGCAGTACTTC.

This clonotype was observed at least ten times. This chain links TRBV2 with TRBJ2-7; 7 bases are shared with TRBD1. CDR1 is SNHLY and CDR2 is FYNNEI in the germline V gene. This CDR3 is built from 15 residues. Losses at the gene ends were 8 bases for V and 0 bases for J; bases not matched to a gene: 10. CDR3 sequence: CASAPGTDLSYEQYF. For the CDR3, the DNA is TGTGCCAGCGCCCCGGGGACAGACCTCTCCTACGAGCAGTACTTC.

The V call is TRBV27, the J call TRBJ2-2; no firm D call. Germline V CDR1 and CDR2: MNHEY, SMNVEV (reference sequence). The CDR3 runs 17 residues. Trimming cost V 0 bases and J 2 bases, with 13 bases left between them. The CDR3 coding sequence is TGTGCCAGCAGTTTATCAGGGATGGGATTAAACACCGGGGAGCTGTTTTTT. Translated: CASSLSGMGLNTGELFF.

Here the CDR3 reads CSAMPGTGYSYEQYF. CDR3 in DNA: TGCAGTGCTATGCCCGGGACAGGGTACTCCTACGAGCAGTACTTC. This chain connects TRBV20-1 to TRBJ2-7; TRBD1 matches at 9 bases. CDR3 length: 15 amino acids. The ends lost 4 bases at V and 0 bases at J; junction bases unmatched: 7. In germline, CDR1 is DFQATT, CDR2 SNEGSKA (reference sequence).

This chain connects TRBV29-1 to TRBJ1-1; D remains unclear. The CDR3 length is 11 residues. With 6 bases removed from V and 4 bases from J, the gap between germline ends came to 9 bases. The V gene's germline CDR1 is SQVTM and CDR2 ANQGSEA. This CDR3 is CSVALGTEAFF. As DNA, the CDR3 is TGCAGCGTCGCCCTCGGCACTGAAGCTTTCTTT.

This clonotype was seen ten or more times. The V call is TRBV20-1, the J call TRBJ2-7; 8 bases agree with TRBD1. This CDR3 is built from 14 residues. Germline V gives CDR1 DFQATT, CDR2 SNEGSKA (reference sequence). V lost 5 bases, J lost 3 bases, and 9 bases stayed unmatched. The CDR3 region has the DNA TGCAGTGCTCGTACAGGGGGTGAGTACTACGAGCAGTACTTC. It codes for CSARTGGEYYEQYF.